This T cell receptor (beta chain) was profiled in a study of radiotherapy plus CTLA-4 blockade in lung cancer. This table comes from immunoSEQ multiplex PCR, and its TCRdb copy is limited to in-frame clones, with some not included. This table holds roughly 59,000 clones, about 72% found once. The V end was cut by 1 base, the J end by 2 bases, with 12 bases between. CDR1 LGHNA and CDR2 YNFKEQ come from the germline V gene. The CDR3 spans 15 residues. The sequence derives from a human donor with non-small cell lung cancer whose response to radiotherapy plus ipilimumab could not be evaluated. The rearrangement uses TRBV4-2 and TRBJ2-7, with a possible D match to TRBD2 (6 bases). The sample here was peripheral blood, taken from a patient treated with radiotherapy plus ipilimumab. The CDR3 sequence is CASSQGFGGAYEQYF. CDR3 sequence (DNA): TGTGCCAGCAGCCAAGGGTTCGGGGGAGCCTACGAGCAGTACTTC.